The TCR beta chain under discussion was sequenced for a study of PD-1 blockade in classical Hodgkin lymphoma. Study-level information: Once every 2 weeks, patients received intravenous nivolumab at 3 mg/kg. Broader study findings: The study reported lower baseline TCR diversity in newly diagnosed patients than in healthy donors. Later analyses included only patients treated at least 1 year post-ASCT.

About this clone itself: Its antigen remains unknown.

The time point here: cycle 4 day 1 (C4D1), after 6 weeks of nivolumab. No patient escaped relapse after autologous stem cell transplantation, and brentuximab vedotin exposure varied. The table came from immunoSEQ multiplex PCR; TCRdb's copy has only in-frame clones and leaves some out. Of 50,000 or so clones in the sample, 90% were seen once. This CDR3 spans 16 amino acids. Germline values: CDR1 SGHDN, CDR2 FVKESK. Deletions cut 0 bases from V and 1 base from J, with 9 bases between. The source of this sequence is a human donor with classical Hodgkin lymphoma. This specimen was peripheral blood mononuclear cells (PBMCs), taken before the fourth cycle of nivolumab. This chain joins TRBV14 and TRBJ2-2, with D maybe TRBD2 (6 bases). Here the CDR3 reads CASSQEQRVNTGELFF. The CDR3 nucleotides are TGTGCCAGCAGCCAAGAACAGCGGGTGAACACCGGGGAGCTGTTTTTT.